This is a list of T cell receptor beta chains from one sample in a study of blood T cell repertoires in COVID-19. Sequencing used immunoSEQ multiplex PCR; TCRdb keeps in-frame clones, though not all of them. The sample carries about 110,000 clones, approximately 90% recorded once. The sequencing input was peripheral blood. These receptors were collected from a human donor in a cohort sampled during active COVID-19. Each CDR3 is given with its conserved first and last residue. A D gene is named only where the DNA matches it firmly. Clone size is not always given. Where it is, it says once, few, many or a class for expanded clones.

clone_size,d_call,j_call,v_call,cdr3_nt,cdr3_aa
NA,NA,TRBJ2-5,TRBV7-9,TGTGCCAGCAACGAGGGGGGGCAAGAGACCCAGTACTTC,CASNEGGQETQYF
NA,TRBD1,TRBJ1-4,TRBV28,TGTGCCGGACAGGGGGGTGAAAAACTGTTTTTT,CAGQGGEKLFF
NA,NA,TRBJ2-2,TRBV24-1,TGTGCCACCAGTGCCGAGACACCGACCGGGGAGCTGTTTTTT,CATSAETPTGELFF
NA,NA,TRBJ2-2,TRBV4-2,TGTGCCAGCAGCCAAGTCGTGGGGACTAACACCGGGGAGCTGTTTTTT,CASSQVVGTNTGELFF
NA,NA,TRBJ2-7,TRBV28,TGTGCCAGCAGTCTCAGTGGGGGCCCGAGAGTGAGTGCCTACGAGCAGTACTTC,CASSLSGGPRVSAYEQYF
NA,TRBD2,TRBJ2-2,TRBV9,TGTGCCAGCAGCGTAGAAGTCGCGGGAGTGAGGACCGGGGAGCTGTTTTTT,CASSVEVAGVRTGELFF
NA,TRBD1,TRBJ2-7,TRBV29-1,TGCAGCGTTGAAACGGACAGGGTCTACGAGCAGTACTTC,CSVETDRVYEQYF
NA,TRBD1,TRBJ2-7,TRBV14,TGTGCCAGCAGCCCCCGTCAGGGGGACAGGCACGACTACGAGCAGTACTTC,CASSPRQGDRHDYEQYF
NA,TRBD2,TRBJ2-7,TRBV4-2,TGTGCCAGCAATCTAGCGGGGAGGGACGAGCAGTACTTC,CASNLAGRDEQYF
NA,NA,TRBJ2-5,TRBV14,TGTGCCAGCAGCCAAGGTGGACTACAGGGGCCCACCCCCCTCCAAGAGACCCAGTACTTC,CASSQGGLQGPTPLQETQYF
NA,NA,TRBJ2-7,TRBV7-2,TGTGCCAGCAGCATCAGGATTTCCTACGAGCAGTACTTC,CASSIRISYEQYF
NA,TRBD1,TRBJ2-1,TRBV18,TGTGCCAGCTCACCCCGACAGGGCTTCGCCGGCAATGAGCAGTTCTTC,CASSPRQGFAGNEQFF
NA,NA,TRBJ2-7,TRBV5-5,TGTGCCAGCAGCCCCCAGGAATACTTCCCCTACGAGCAGTACTTC,CASSPQEYFPYEQYF
NA,NA,TRBJ1-2,TRBV28,TGTGCCAGCAGCCTTGGCAGTCACTATGGCTACACCTTC,CASSLGSHYGYTF
NA,TRBD1,TRBJ2-7,TRBV5-1,TGCGCCAGCAGCTTGTCCGCAGGGGGTGTTACCTACGAGCAGTACTTC,CASSLSAGGVTYEQYF
NA,NA,TRBJ2-1,TRBV12-3/TRBV12-4,TGTGCCAGCAGTCCCCTCTCTGAGCAGTTCTTC,CASSPLSEQFF
once,NA,TRBJ2-3,TRBV5-4,TGTGCCAGCAGCCTGAGTGTTCGAGCAGATACGCAGTATTTT,CASSLSVRADTQYF
NA,NA,TRBJ1-1,TRBV20-1,TGCAGTGCTAGACAGAACGCTGAAGCTTTCTTT,CSARQNAEAFF
NA,NA,TRBJ1-2,TRBV2,TGTGCCAGCACTCTCACGGGGGGGGAATTCTATGGCTACACCTTC,CASTLTGGEFYGYTF
NA,NA,TRBJ1-2,TRBV12-3/TRBV12-4,TGTGCCAGCAAGACGGGTGACTATGGCTACACCTTC,CASKTGDYGYTF
NA,NA,TRBJ1-2,TRBV2,TGTGCCAGCAGTGGCCAGGGCTCTAACTATGGCTACACCTTC,CASSGQGSNYGYTF
NA,NA,TRBJ1-1,TRBV2,TGTGCCAGCAGCTTCGGGGAAGACACTGAAGCTTTCTTT,CASSFGEDTEAFF
many,NA,TRBJ2-2,TRBV13,TGTGCCAGTTACGATTCACTCCGGAGGGGCAGTTTAATCGGGGAGCTGTTTTTT,CASYDSLRRGSLIGELFF
NA,NA,TRBJ1-2,TRBV7-9,TGTGCCAGCAGCTCTAGGGGGGGCGCATTGTCTTCTGGCTACACCTTC,CASSSRGGALSSGYTF
NA,TRBD2,TRBJ2-3,TRBV5-1,TGCGCCAGCAGCGGGACGACTAGCGGCACAGATACGCAGTATTTT,CASSGTTSGTDTQYF
NA,NA,TRBJ1-1,TRBV4-1,TGCGCCAGCAGCCGAGCCCCAAAGAGGGGGGAAGCTTTCTTT,CASSRAPKRGEAFF
once,TRBD1,TRBJ2-5,TRBV5-1,TGCGCCAGCCATTATGGGACAGGGGAAGAGACCCAGTACTTC,CASHYGTGEETQYF
NA,TRBD2,TRBJ2-7,TRBV4-2,TGTGCCAGCAGCCAAGTTTCGGCGGGAGGTTCCTACGAGCAGTACTTC,CASSQVSAGGSYEQYF
NA,TRBD1,TRBJ2-7,TRBV19,TGTGCCAGTAGTTATGACAGGGGGTACGAGCAGTACTTC,CASSYDRGYEQYF
once,TRBD1,TRBJ1-5,TRBV5-5,TGTGCCAGCAGCCGGGGACAGGGATTGGGTCAGCCCCAGCATTTT,CASSRGQGLGQPQHF
NA,TRBD1,TRBJ1-5,TRBV9,TGTGCCAGCAGCTTCGGGACAGACAATCAGCCCCAGCATTTT,CASSFGTDNQPQHF
NA,TRBD1,TRBJ2-1,TRBV27,TGTGCCAGCAGTTTTGTGGGACAGGGGGTTACCAGGCGAGACAATGAGCAGTTCTTC,CASSFVGQGVTRRDNEQFF
NA,NA,TRBJ2-7,TRBV7-9,TGTGCCAGCAGCCATTGGGCAAGCTCCTACGAGCAGTACTTC,CASSHWASSYEQYF
NA,NA,TRBJ1-1,TRBV6-5,TGTGCCAGTCGAGGTGGAGAGAACACTGAAGCTTTCTTT,CASRGGENTEAFF
NA,NA,TRBJ2-1,TRBV4-3,TGCGCCAGCAGCCAAGGTAGCGGCTGGAGCTCCTACAATGAGCAGTTCTTC,CASSQGSGWSSYNEQFF
once,NA,TRBJ1-2,TRBV4-2,TGTGCCAGCAGCCAAGATCGTGGAGTGGGGCCGGAATCACACACCTTC,CASSQDRGVGPESHTF
NA,NA,TRBJ2-1,TRBV11-2,TGTGCCAGCTCGGTTCGAGGGGAGCAGTTCTTC,CASSVRGEQFF
NA,NA,TRBJ2-7,TRBV5-1,TGCGCCAGCAGCCCGGGAGACAGCTACGAGCAGTACTTC,CASSPGDSYEQYF
NA,TRBD2,TRBJ2-3,TRBV10-3,TGTGCCATCAGTGATCTAGGGGAGCGGGGATCAAGGGATACGCAGTATTTT,CAISDLGERGSRDTQYF
NA,NA,TRBJ1-4,TRBV9,TGTGCCAGCAGCGTAGGGGAGGAGAAAAAACTGTTTTTT,CASSVGEEKKLFF
NA,TRBD2,TRBJ2-5,TRBV7-9,TGTGCCAGCAGCTCCCTAGCGGGAGGGCCGGAGACCCAGTACTTC,CASSSLAGGPETQYF
once,NA,TRBJ2-7,TRBV3-1/TRBV3-2,TGTGCCAGCAGCCAAGATCCGGCAGGGCCCTACGAGCAGTACTTC,CASSQDPAGPYEQYF
few,NA,TRBJ1-1,TRBV5-4,TGTGCCAGCTGTCGGACGGGAGATAAAGCTTTCTTT,CASCRTGDKAFF
NA,NA,TRBJ2-7,TRBV5-4,TGTGCCAGCAGCTTGAAGGGGGTCCCCGAGCAGTACTTC,CASSLKGVPEQYF
NA,TRBD1,TRBJ1-1,TRBV5-6,TGTGCCAGCAGCCGGACAGGGGATCGGAACACTGAAGCTTTCTTT,CASSRTGDRNTEAFF
few,NA,TRBJ1-5,TRBV7-5,TGTGTCAGAAGCTCGCCCGCGGGGACAGATCATAGCAATCAGCCCCAGCATTTT,CVRSSPAGTDHSNQPQHF